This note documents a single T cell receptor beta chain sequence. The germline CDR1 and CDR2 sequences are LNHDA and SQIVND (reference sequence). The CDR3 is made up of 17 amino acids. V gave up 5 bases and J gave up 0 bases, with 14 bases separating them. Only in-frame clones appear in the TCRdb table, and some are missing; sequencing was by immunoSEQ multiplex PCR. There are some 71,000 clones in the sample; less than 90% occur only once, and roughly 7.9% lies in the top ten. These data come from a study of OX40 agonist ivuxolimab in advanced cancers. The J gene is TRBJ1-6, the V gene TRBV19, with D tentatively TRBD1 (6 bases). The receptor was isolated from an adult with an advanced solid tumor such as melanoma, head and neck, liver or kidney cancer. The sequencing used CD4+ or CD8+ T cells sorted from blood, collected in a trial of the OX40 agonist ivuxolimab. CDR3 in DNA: TGTGCCAGTAGTCCTCGGACAGAAAGCTCCTATAATTCACCCCTCCACTTT. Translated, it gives CASSPRTESSYNSPLHF. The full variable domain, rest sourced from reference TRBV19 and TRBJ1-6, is DGGITQSPKYLFRKEGQNVTLSCEQNLNHDAMYWYRQDPGQGLRLIYYSQIVNDFQKGDIAEGYSVSREKKESFPLTVTSAQKNPTAFYLCASSPRTESSYNSPLHFGNGTRLTVT.